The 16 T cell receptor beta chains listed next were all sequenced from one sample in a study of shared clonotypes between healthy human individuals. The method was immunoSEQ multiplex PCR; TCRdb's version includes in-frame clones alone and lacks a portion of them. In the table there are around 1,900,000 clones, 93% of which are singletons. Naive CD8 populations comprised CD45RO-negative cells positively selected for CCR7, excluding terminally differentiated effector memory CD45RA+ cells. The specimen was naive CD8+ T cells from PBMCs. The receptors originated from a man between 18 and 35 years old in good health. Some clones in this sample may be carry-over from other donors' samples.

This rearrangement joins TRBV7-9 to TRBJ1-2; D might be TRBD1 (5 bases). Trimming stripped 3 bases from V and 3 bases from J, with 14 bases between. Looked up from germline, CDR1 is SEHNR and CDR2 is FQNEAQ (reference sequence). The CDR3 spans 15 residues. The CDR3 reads CASSLLQARHYGYTF. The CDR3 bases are TGTGCCAGCAGCTTGCTACAGGCGAGACACTATGGCTACACCTTC.

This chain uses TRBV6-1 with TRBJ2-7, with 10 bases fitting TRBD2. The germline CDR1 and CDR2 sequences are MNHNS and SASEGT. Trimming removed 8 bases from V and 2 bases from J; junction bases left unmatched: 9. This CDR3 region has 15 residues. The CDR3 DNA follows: TGTGCCAGCGCAGGGGGAACTAGCGGGACCTACGAGCAGTACTTC. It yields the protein CASAGGTSGTYEQYF.

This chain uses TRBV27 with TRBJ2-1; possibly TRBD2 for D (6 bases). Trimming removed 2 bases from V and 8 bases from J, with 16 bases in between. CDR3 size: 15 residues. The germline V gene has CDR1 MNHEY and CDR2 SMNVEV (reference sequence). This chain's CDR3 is CASSLRTGDWHEQFF. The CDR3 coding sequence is TGTGCCAGCAGTTTAAGGACGGGAGATTGGCATGAGCAGTTCTTC.

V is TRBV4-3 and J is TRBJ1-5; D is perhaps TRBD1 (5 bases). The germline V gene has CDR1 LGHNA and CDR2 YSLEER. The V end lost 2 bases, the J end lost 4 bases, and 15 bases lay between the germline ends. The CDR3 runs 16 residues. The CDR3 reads CASSQILDSRNQPQHF. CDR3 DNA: TGCGCCAGCAGCCAAATCCTCGACAGTAGAAATCAGCCCCAGCATTTT.

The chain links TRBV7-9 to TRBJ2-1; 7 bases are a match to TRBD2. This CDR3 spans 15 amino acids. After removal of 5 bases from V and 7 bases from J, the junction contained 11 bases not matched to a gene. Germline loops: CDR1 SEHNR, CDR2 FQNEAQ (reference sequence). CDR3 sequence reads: CASSPQVAGLNEQFF. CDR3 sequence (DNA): TGTGCCAGCAGCCCCCAGGTAGCGGGTTTAAATGAGCAGTTCTTC.

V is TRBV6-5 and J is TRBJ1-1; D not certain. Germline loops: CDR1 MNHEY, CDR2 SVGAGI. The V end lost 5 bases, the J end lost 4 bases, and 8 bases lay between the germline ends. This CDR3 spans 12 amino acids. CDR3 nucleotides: TGTGCCAGCAGTGGTGGCATCACTGAAGCTTTCTTT. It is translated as CASSGGITEAFF.

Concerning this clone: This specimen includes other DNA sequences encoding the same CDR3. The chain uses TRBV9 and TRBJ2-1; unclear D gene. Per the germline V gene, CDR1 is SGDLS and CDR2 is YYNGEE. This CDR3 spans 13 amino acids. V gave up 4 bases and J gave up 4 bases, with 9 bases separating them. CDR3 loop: CASSPWGYNEQFF. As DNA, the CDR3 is TGTGCCAGCAGCCCCTGGGGATACAATGAGCAGTTCTTC.

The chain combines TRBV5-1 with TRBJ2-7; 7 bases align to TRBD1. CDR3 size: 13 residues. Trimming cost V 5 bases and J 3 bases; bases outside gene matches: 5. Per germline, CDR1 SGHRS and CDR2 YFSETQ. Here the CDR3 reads CASRQGLIYEQYF. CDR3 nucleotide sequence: TGCGCCAGCAGACAGGGGCTTATCTACGAGCAGTACTTC.

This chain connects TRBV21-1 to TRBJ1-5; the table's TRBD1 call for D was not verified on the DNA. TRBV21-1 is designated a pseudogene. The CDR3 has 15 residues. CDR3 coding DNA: TGTGCCAGCAGCAAAATTTCAGGGGTTCATCAGCCCCAGCATTTT. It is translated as CASSKISGVHQPQHF.

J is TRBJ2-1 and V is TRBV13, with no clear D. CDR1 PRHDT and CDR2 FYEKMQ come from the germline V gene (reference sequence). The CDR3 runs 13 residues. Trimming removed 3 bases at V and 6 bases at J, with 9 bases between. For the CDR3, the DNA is TGTGCCAGCAGCTTTCCCGCAGGCAATGAGCAGTTCTTC. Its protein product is CASSFPAGNEQFF.

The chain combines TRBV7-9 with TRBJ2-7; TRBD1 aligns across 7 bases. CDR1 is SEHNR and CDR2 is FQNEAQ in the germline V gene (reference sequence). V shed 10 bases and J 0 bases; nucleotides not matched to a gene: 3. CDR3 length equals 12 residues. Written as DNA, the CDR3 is TGTGCCACCGGGACAGCCTCCTACGAGCAGTACTTC. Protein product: CATGTASYEQYF. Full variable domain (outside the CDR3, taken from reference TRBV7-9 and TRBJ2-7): DTGVSQNPRHKITKRGQNVTFRCDPISEHNRLYWYRQTLGQGPEFLTYFQNEAQLEKSRLLSDRFSAERPKGSFSTLEIQRTEQGDSAMYLCATGTASYEQYFGPGTRLTVT.

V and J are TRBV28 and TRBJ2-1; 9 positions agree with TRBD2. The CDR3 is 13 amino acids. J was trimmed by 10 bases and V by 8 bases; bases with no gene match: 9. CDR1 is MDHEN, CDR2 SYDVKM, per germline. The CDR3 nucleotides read TGTGCCAGCCGTATAAGTAGCGGGAGCGAGCAGTTCTTC. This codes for CASRISSGSEQFF.

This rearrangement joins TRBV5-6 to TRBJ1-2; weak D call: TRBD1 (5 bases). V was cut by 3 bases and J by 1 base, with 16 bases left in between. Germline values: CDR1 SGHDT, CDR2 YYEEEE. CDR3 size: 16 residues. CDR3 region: CASSYARRGINYGYTF. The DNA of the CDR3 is TGTGCCAGCAGCTACGCCCGGAGGGGTATTAACTATGGCTACACCTTC.

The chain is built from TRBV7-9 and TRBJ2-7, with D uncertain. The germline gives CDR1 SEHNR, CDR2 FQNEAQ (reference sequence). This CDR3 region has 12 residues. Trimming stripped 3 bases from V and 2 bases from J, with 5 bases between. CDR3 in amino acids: CASSFMPYEQYF. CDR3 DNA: TGTGCCAGCAGCTTTATGCCCTACGAGCAGTACTTC.

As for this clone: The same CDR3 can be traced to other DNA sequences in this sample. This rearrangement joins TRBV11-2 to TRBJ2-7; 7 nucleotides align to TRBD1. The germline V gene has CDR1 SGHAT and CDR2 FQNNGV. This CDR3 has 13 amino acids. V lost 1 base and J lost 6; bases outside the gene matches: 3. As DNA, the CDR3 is TGTGCCAGCAGCTTAGGGACAGGTCGCGAGCAGTACTTC. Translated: CASSLGTGREQYF.

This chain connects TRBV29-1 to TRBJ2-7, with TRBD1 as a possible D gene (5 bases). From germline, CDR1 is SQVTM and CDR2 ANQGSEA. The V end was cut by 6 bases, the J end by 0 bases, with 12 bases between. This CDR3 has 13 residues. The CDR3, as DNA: TGCAGCGTGAGGACATTTCACTCCTACGAGCAGTACTTC. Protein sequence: CSVRTFHSYEQYF.